This T cell receptor (beta chain) was observed in a study of blood T cell repertoires in COVID-19. Trimming cost V 3 bases and J 0 bases, with 12 bases left between them. Germline V gene sequence: CDR1 SGHVT, CDR2 SQSDAQ. CDR3 size: 16 residues. TCRdb keeps only in-frame clones here, not all; method: immunoSEQ multiplex PCR. The sample contains around 300,000 clones, 88% of which appear only once. The chain employs TRBV7-4 and TRBJ2-1; tentative D call: TRBD2 (5 bases). Sample: PBMCs or T cells enriched from blood (not recorded which). The receptor was derived from a woman in her fifties or sixties who had recovered from COVID-19. Here the CDR3 reads CASSLLPSCSYNEQFF. For the CDR3, the DNA is TGTGCCAGCAGCTTGCTCCCTAGCTGCTCCTACAATGAGCAGTTCTTC. Full variable domain (rest looked up from reference TRBV7-4 and TRBJ2-1): GAGVSQSPRYKVAKRGRDVALRCDSISGHVTLYWYRQTLGQGSEVLTYSQSDAQRDKSGRPSGRFSAERPERSVSTLKIQRTEQGDSAVYLCASSLLPSCSYNEQFFGPGTRLTVL.